This entry lists 30 T cell receptor beta chains sequenced from one sample in a study of graft-versus-host responses after intestinal transplantation. Graft tissue processing released intraepithelial and lamina propria lymphocytes. The assay was immunoSEQ multiplex PCR, and TCRdb's table has in-frame clones only and misses some. The sample yields some 14,000 clones, around 64% seen once. Material: ileum tissue, obtained around 99 weeks after intestinal transplantation. The receptors were gathered from a human patient who received an intestinal transplant, so some T cells may come from the graft donor.

This sequence joins TRBV5-4 and TRBJ2-7, with 9 positions matching TRBD1. J lost 4 bases, V lost 2 bases, and 10 bases had no gene match. The CDR3 is made up of 16 amino acids. Germline assignment: CDR1 SGHNT and CDR2 YYREEE (reference sequence). The CDR3 here is CASSFQTGGDPYEQYF. The CDR3, as DNA: TGTGCCAGCAGCTTTCAGACAGGGGGGGATCCATACGAGCAGTACTTC.

The chain employs TRBV7-9 and TRBJ1-3; TRBD1 might be the D (6 bases). The CDR3 is 17 residues long. V lost 5 bases and J lost 4, with 21 bases in between. The germline CDR1 and CDR2 sequences are SEHNR and FQNEAQ (reference sequence). CDR3 residues: CASSPEWGAREGNTIYF. The DNA for the CDR3 is TGTGCCAGCAGCCCCGAGTGGGGGGCCCGGGAAGGAAACACCATATATTTT. Drawing the rest from reference TRBV7-9 and TRBJ1-3, the complete variable domain is DTGVSQNPRHKITKRGQNVTFRCDPISEHNRLYWYRQTLGQGPEFLTYFQNEAQLEKSRLLSDRFSAERPKGSFSTLEIQRTEQGDSAMYLCASSPEWGAREGNTIYFGEGSWLTVV.

In this sample, this clone is medium-sized. The chain employs TRBV10-3 and TRBJ2-3; D perhaps matches TRBD1 (6 bases). The germline CDR1 and CDR2 sequences are ENHRY and SYGVKD. The CDR3 is 13 residues long. Trimming took 6 bases from V and 0 from J, leaving 7 bases between them. The CDR3 protein is CAIRDSSTDTQYF. The CDR3 nucleotides are TGTGCCATCAGGGACAGTAGCACAGATACGCAGTATTTT.

This clone showed up just once. This chain connects TRBV14 to TRBJ2-5; no reliable D call. The tail of the sequence fits TRBJ2-7 better, so the J call may be wrong. This CDR3 is 12 amino acids long. Germline CDR1 is SGHDN and CDR2 is FVKESK. CDR3 nucleotides: TGTGCCAGCAGCCAAACGATCTACGAGCAGTACTTC. Translation gives CASSQTIYEQYF.

This clone has a handful of counts. The chain carries TRBV27 and TRBJ2-1, with D perhaps given as TRBD1 or TRBD2 (5 bases each). This CDR3 has 13 residues. Trimming left V 5 bases short and J 2 bases short, with 7 bases between. Looked up from germline, CDR1 is MNHEY and CDR2 is SMNVEV (reference sequence). CDR3 loop: CASSPGPYNEQFF. CDR3 sequence (DNA): TGTGCCAGCAGTCCGGGACCCTACAATGAGCAGTTCTTC.

The rearrangement uses TRBV28 and TRBJ2-5; TRBD1 matches at 8 bases. Trimming removed 5 bases from V and 0 bases from J; junction bases left unmatched: 5. There are 15 residues in the CDR3. Germline-derived CDR1 and CDR2 are MDHEN and SYDVKM. The DNA for the CDR3 is TGTGCCAGCAGTAGGAGGACAGGGTACCAAGAGACCCAGTACTTC. It translates to CASSRRTGYQETQYF.

This chain uses TRBV7-6 with TRBJ2-5; unclear D gene. Germline-derived CDR1 and CDR2 are SGHVS and FNYEAQ. The V end was cut by 0 bases, the J end by 5 bases, with 7 bases between. The CDR3 is 13 residues long. CDR3 amino acids: CASSLALLETQYF. The CDR3, as DNA: TGTGCCAGCAGCTTAGCGCTTCTTGAGACCCAGTACTTC.

The genes are TRBV7-9 and TRBJ2-1, with a weak D call TRBD2 (6 bases). Germline values: CDR1 SEHNR, CDR2 FQNEAQ (reference sequence). The CDR3 has 17 residues. V lost 7 bases to trimming and J lost 0 bases, with 19 bases between them. CDR3 residues: CASTLGGGSLSYNEQFF. CDR3 nucleotides: TGTGCCAGCACCCTCGGGGGAGGTAGCCTCTCCTACAATGAGCAGTTCTTC. The full variable domain, rest sourced from reference TRBV7-9 and TRBJ2-1, is DTGVSQNPRHKITKRGQNVTFRCDPISEHNRLYWYRQTLGQGPEFLTYFQNEAQLEKSRLLSDRFSAERPKGSFSTLEIQRTEQGDSAMYLCASTLGGGSLSYNEQFFGPGTRLTVL.

The chain employs TRBV28 and TRBJ1-5, with D tentatively TRBD1 (5 bases). This CDR3 is 15 amino acids long. Trimming pared 6 bases from V and 1 base from J, leaving 13 bases between. Germline lookup yields CDR1 MDHEN and CDR2 SYDVKM. The CDR3 DNA follows: TGTGCCAGCAGCCGTACCGGGACCAGCAATCAGCCCCAGCATTTT. Amino acid sequence: CASSRTGTSNQPQHF. The variable domain in full, with the rest retrieved from reference TRBV28 and TRBJ1-5, is DVKVTQSSRYLVKRTGEKVFLECVQDMDHENMFWYRQDPGLGLRLIYFSYDVKMKEKGDIPEGYSVSREKKERFSLILESASTNQTSMYLCASSRTGTSNQPQHFGDGTRLSIL.

The V gene is TRBV9, the J gene TRBJ1-2; 7 positions agree with TRBD1. The germline V gene encodes CDR1 SGDLS and CDR2 YYNGEE. The trim removed 2 bases at V and 5 bases at J, leaving 3 bases unmatched. The CDR3 covers 13 residues. CDR3 coding DNA: TGTGCCAGCAGCGTGACAGGGAGGTATGGCTACACCTTC. This sequence encodes CASSVTGRYGYTF.

In its sample, this clone is medium-sized (0.01 to 0.1%). The chain recombines TRBV7-2 with TRBJ2-7, with D tentatively TRBD2 (5 bases). The CDR3 extends over 14 amino acids. V was cut by 3 bases and J by 3 bases, with 12 bases left in between. Germline-derived CDR1 and CDR2 are SGHTA and FQGNSA. DNA of the CDR3: TGTGCCAGCAGCTTCGCGGGTCTCAACTACGAGCAGTACTTC. This encodes CASSFAGLNYEQYF.

This clone was seen more than once but under ten times. The V call is TRBV10-3, the J call TRBJ1-6; D gene uncertain. The CDR3 covers 18 residues. CDR1 and CDR2 (germline): ENHRY, SYGVKD. V was pared by 0 bases and J by 0 bases, with 12 bases between. CDR3 DNA: TGTGCCATCAGTGAGTCTAACACGGCTTTCTCCTATAATTCACCCCTCCACTTT. Its translation: CAISESNTAFSYNSPLHF.

This clone was observed a few times. The chain has TRBV11-2 and TRBJ2-1; no clear D. The CDR3 spans 14 residues. Per the germline V gene, CDR1 is SGHAT and CDR2 is FQNNGV. The germline V and J ends were trimmed by 3 bases and 6 bases, with 12 bases remaining between them. DNA for the CDR3: TGTGCCAGCAGCTTTGCCCTACCAGGCAATGAGCAGTTCTTC. It specifies CASSFALPGNEQFF.

The gene calls are TRBV7-2 and TRBJ2-1, with D possibly being TRBD1 or TRBD2 (6 bases each). Germline CDR1 SGHTA, CDR2 FQGNSA. V lost 2 bases, J lost 6 bases, and 17 bases lay in between. The CDR3 has 16 residues. In DNA form, the CDR3 reads TGTGCCAGCAGCTTACAAGGGGGGCGATTTATCAATGAGCAGTTCTTC. Translating it yields CASSLQGGRFINEQFF.

The chain has TRBV6-6 and TRBJ2-2; no clear D gene. Germline CDR1 and CDR2: MNHNY and SVGAGI (reference sequence). This CDR3 comprises 13 residues. The ends were cut back, 6 bases at V and 2 bases at J, with 7 bases in the middle. The CDR3 protein is CASRPPNTGELFF. Written as DNA, the CDR3 is TGTGCCAGCAGACCACCCAACACCGGGGAGCTGTTTTTT.

The chain carries TRBV7-2 and TRBJ2-7, with a possible D match to TRBD1 (5 bases). Per germline, CDR1 SGHTA and CDR2 FQGNSA. Trimming took 0 bases from V and 3 from J, leaving 12 bases between them. The CDR3 is 15 residues long. The CDR3 sequence: CASSLAVQGIYEQYF. CDR3 bases: TGTGCCAGCAGCTTAGCGGTCCAGGGTATCTACGAGCAGTACTTC. Looking up the rest from reference TRBV7-2 and TRBJ2-7 gives the full variable domain: GAGVSQSPSNKVTEKGKDVELRCDPISGHTALYWYRQSLGQGLEFLIYFQGNSAPDKSGLPSDRFSAERTGGSVSTLTIQRTQQEDSAVYLCASSLAVQGIYEQYFGPGTRLTVT.

This chain uses TRBV7-2 with TRBJ2-7; 15 bases are a match to TRBD2. Germline V gene data show CDR1 as SGHTA and CDR2 as FQGNSA. This CDR3 spans 17 amino acids. V was pared by 0 bases and J by 5 bases, with 5 bases of the junction left unmatched. Here the CDR3 DNA reads TGTGCCAGCAGCTTAGCGGCCGGGACTAGCGGGAGGAACGAGCAGTACTTC. This translates into CASSLAAGTSGRNEQYF.

This rearrangement joins TRBV5-1 to TRBJ1-4; the match to TRBD1 covers 9 bases. Unmatched junction bases numbered 6, after V lost 4 bases and J lost 8 bases. Germline V CDR1 and CDR2: SGHRS, YFSETQ. The CDR3 contains 14 residues. CDR3 DNA sequence: TGCGCCAGCAGCCCGACAGGGGGAGCCGAAAAACTGTTTTTT. This codes for CASSPTGGAEKLFF. The full variable domain, with the rest looked up from reference TRBV5-1 and TRBJ1-4, is KAGVTQTPRYLIKTRGQQVTLSCSPISGHRSVSWYQQTPGQGLQFLFEYFSETQRNKGNFPGRFSGRQFSNSRSEMNVSTLELGDSALYLCASSPTGGAEKLFFGSGTQLSVL.

CDR3 protein: CASSFTSGANVLTF. In nucleotides, the CDR3 is TGTGCCAGTAGTTTCACATCAGGGGCCAACGTCCTGACTTTC. The chain has TRBV19 and TRBJ2-6, with D uncertain. The CDR3 extends over 14 amino acids. The germline V gene encodes CDR1 LNHDA and CDR2 SQIVND (reference sequence). Trimming removed 5 bases at V and 4 bases at J, with 9 bases between.

This sequence joins TRBV18 and TRBJ2-4, with 8 positions matching TRBD2. The germline CDR1 and CDR2 sequences are KGHSH and LQKENI. After removal of 2 bases from V and 8 bases from J, the junction contained 2 bases not matched to a gene. This CDR3 is 13 amino acids long. DNA for the CDR3: TGTGCCAGCTCACCATGGCGGGGGGACATTCAGTACTTC. Translation: CASSPWRGDIQYF. Together with reference TRBV18 and TRBJ2-4, the CDR3 gives the full variable domain: NAGVMQNPRHLVRRRGQEARLRCSPMKGHSHVYWYRQLPEEGLKFMVYLQKENIIDESGMPKERFSAEFPKEGPSILRIQQVVRGDSAAYFCASSPWRGDIQYFGAGTRLSVL.

This clone was counted once. The chain joins TRBV2 to TRBJ2-3, with D possibly being TRBD1 or TRBD2 (5 bases each). V lost 5 bases to trimming and J lost 6 bases, with 24 bases between them. Germline V gives CDR1 SNHLY, CDR2 FYNNEI. The CDR3 has 17 residues. CDR3 in DNA: TGTGCCAGCAGTCGAACCTTACTCTCCGGGGCCGTGGATACGCAGTATTTT. It yields the protein CASSRTLLSGAVDTQYF.

The V call is TRBV2, the J call TRBJ2-7; 8 bases are shared with TRBD2. V shed 7 bases, J shed 5 bases, and the junction held 10 bases outside the gene matches. This CDR3 region has 14 residues. Looked up from germline, CDR1 is SNHLY and CDR2 is FYNNEI. For the CDR3, the DNA is TGTGCCAGCAAAGGCGGGAGGTCCGTCCACGAGCAGTACTTC. Its protein is CASKGGRSVHEQYF.

This clone is a singleton in its sample. The chain employs TRBV4-3 and TRBJ1-2; 7 bases are shared with TRBD1. The CDR3 is 15 residues long. J gave up 0 bases and V 4 bases, and 5 bases lay outside the gene matches. CDR1 is LGHNA and CDR2 is YSLEER in the germline V gene. The CDR3 DNA follows: TGCGCCAGCAGCCCGGGACAGCAGGCTAACTATGGCTACACCTTC. This gives the protein CASSPGQQANYGYTF.

This chain joins TRBV11-2 and TRBJ2-2; perhaps D is TRBD1 or TRBD2 (5 bases each). The CDR3 runs 15 residues. V was pared by 8 bases and J by 5 bases, with 18 bases between. Germline V gene sequence: CDR1 SGHAT, CDR2 FQNNGV. CDR3: CASARDPSRTGELFF. DNA for the CDR3: TGTGCCAGCGCCCGGGACCCGTCGAGGACCGGGGAGCTGTTTTTT.

The chain is built from TRBV5-1 and TRBJ1-6; D is uncertain. Germline loops: CDR1 SGHRS, CDR2 YFSETQ. The CDR3 extends over 16 amino acids. Trimming removed 0 bases at V and 0 bases at J, with 7 bases between. The CDR3 DNA sequence: TGCGCCAGCAGCTTGGGGATTAGCTCCTATAATTCACCCCTCCACTTT. As protein: CASSLGISSYNSPLHF. Full variable domain (rest looked up from reference TRBV5-1 and TRBJ1-6): KAGVTQTPRYLIKTRGQQVTLSCSPISGHRSVSWYQQTPGQGLQFLFEYFSETQRNKGNFPGRFSGRQFSNSRSEMNVSTLELGDSALYLCASSLGISSYNSPLHFGNGTRLTVT.

In its sample, this clone was seen a few times. The V gene is TRBV28, the J gene TRBJ1-1; D is unclear. This CDR3 contains 18 residues. The germline V gene has CDR1 MDHEN and CDR2 SYDVKM. Deletions cut 0 bases from V and 0 bases from J, with 17 bases between. In DNA form, the CDR3 reads TGTGCCAGCAGTTTATGGTGGGGAGGGAGTATCCTGAACACTGAAGCTTTCTTT. Translation gives CASSLWWGGSILNTEAFF. Using reference TRBV28 and TRBJ1-1 for the parts outside the CDR3, the full variable domain is DVKVTQSSRYLVKRTGEKVFLECVQDMDHENMFWYRQDPGLGLRLIYFSYDVKMKEKGDIPEGYSVSREKKERFSLILESASTNQTSMYLCASSLWWGGSILNTEAFFGQGTRLTVV.

In the case of this clone: At one of its ends the junction is not consistent with the germline gene, which may arise from a read error. The CDR3 spells CASNRGSFYTGELLF. The CDR3 coding sequence is TGTGCCAGTAATAGGGGGTCCTTTTACACCGGGGAGCTGCTTTTT. The gene calls are TRBV19 and TRBJ2-2, with D possibly being TRBD1 (6 bases). The length of the CDR3 is 15 residues. Germline V gives CDR1 LNHDA, CDR2 SQIVND (reference sequence).

To note about this clone: Relative to the germline gene, one junction end is altered; a read error may explain this. Other DNA sequences in this sample translate to the same CDR3. The rearrangement links TRBV12-5 to TRBJ1-4; TRBD1 agrees at 9 bases. This CDR3 spans 15 amino acids. Germline CDR1 and CDR2: LGHNT and FRNRAP. CDR3 nucleotide sequence: TGTGCTAGTGGTCAAATCGGGACAGGGTATGAAAAACTGTTCTTT. Amino acid sequence: CASGQIGTGYEKLFF.

The genes are TRBV7-2 and TRBJ2-1; the match to TRBD2 covers 11 bases. The CDR3 has 16 amino acids. Germline lookup yields CDR1 SGHTA and CDR2 FQGNSA. V gave up 3 bases and J gave up 7 bases; unmatched junction bases: 8. Written as DNA, the CDR3 is TGTGCCAGCAGCTTTTTTTCTAGCGGGGGGAGGAATGAGCAGTTCTTC. Its translation is CASSFFSSGGRNEQFF. The full variable domain, in which reference TRBV7-2 and TRBJ2-1 provide the parts outside the CDR3, is GAGVSQSPSNKVTEKGKDVELRCDPISGHTALYWYRQSLGQGLEFLIYFQGNSAPDKSGLPSDRFSAERTGGSVSTLTIQRTQQEDSAVYLCASSFFSSGGRNEQFFGPGTRLTVL.

The V and J genes are TRBV6-5 and TRBJ2-2; 10 bases align to TRBD2. Germline V gives CDR1 MNHEY, CDR2 SVGAGI. The V segment lost 6 bases and the J segment 7 bases; nucleotides outside the gene matches: 5. The CDR3 spans 14 residues. CDR3 loop: CASRGLARSGELFF. The CDR3 DNA is TGTGCCAGCAGGGGACTAGCGCGGAGCGGGGAGCTGTTTTTT.